This T cell receptor (beta chain) was sequenced in a study of cytomegalovirus exposure and HLA in healthy donors. On the study more broadly: About four fifths of roughly 400 genotyped donors fell in the Caucasian-associated ancestry cluster. General study results and limits: Presence/absence analyses assumed roughly uniform sequencing depth across donors, which may not hold. In a later analysis, V- and J-gene trimming of beta chains associated with a DCLRE1C missense variant, replicated independently. Being productive about 90% or about 30% of the time was typical of most TCR beta V segments in an earlier analysis.

Germline CDR1 MNHNS, CDR2 SASEGT. V lost 4 bases, J lost 1 base, and 4 bases lay in between. CDR3 length: 12 amino acids. On this clone itself: Its antigen is unknown.

Use of 60 Vbeta and 13 Jbeta primers characterized the PCR. Sequencing used immunoSEQ multiplex PCR; TCRdb keeps in-frame clones, though not all of them. The data contain fewer than 250,000 clones, 65% to 75% of them seen just once; the ten biggest clones take up about 4.8%. The receptor was derived from a man aged 25-40 years in good health and CMV-seropositive. What was sequenced was PBMCs. This chain links TRBV6-1 with TRBJ1-1; D remains ambiguous. This CDR3 is CASSVRNTEAFF. As DNA, the CDR3 is TGTGCCAGCAGTGTTCGGAACACTGAAGCTTTCTTT.